These 5 T cell receptor beta chains share one sample of origin, sequenced in a study of blood T cell repertoires in COVID-19. TCRdb's table, derived via immunoSEQ multiplex PCR, lists solely in-frame clones and lacks some. Of under 300,000 clones in the sample, approximately 84% were seen once. Sequencing was done on a sample of PBMCs or T cells enriched from blood (not recorded which). These receptors all stem from a middle-aged man who had recovered from COVID-19.

The rearrangement uses TRBV18 and TRBJ1-5; 10 nucleotides align to TRBD1. The ends lost 3 bases at V and 6 bases at J; junction bases unmatched: 5. CDR3 length: 15 residues. Germline assignment: CDR1 KGHSH and CDR2 LQKENI. The CDR3 DNA sequence: TGTGCCAGCTCACCCCCGGACAGGGGGGGTCAGCCCCAGCATTTT. Amino acids: CASSPPDRGGQPQHF.

V usage is TRBV24-1 and J usage is TRBJ1-6; possible D gene TRBD1, 6 bases. The CDR3 has 12 amino acids. Per the germline V gene, CDR1 is KGHDR and CDR2 is SFDVKD. V lost 9 bases to trimming and J lost 6 bases, with 8 bases between them. The CDR3 DNA reads TGTGCCACCTCGGACAGTAATTCACCCCTCCACTTT. Translated: CATSDSNSPLHF.

This chain links TRBV7-3 with TRBJ2-3; TRBD1 is a possible D gene (6 bases). Trimming removed 5 bases from V and 5 bases from J, with 17 bases in between. Germline CDR1 reads SGHTA; CDR2 reads FQGTGA. CDR3 length: 15 amino acids. CDR3 in amino acids: CASSPGLGAEDTQYF. As DNA, the CDR3 is TGTGCCAGCAGCCCGGGCTTGGGGGCTGAAGATACGCAGTATTTT.

The chain links TRBV27 to TRBJ2-3; a weak D match, TRBD2 (6 bases). This CDR3 has 14 residues. Germline loops: CDR1 MNHEY, CDR2 SMNVEV (reference sequence). V shed 6 bases and J shed 4 bases, with 14 bases lying between them. In DNA form, the CDR3 reads TGTGCCAGCAGAATAGCGGTTGGGGCAGATACGCAGTATTTT. It encodes CASRIAVGADTQYF.

The chain couples TRBV13 to TRBJ1-6; 10 nucleotides line up with TRBD1. CDR3 length equals 16 residues. V shed 0 bases and J 8 bases; nucleotides not matched to a gene: 4. Germline CDR1 and CDR2: PRHDT and FYEKMQ (reference sequence). The CDR3 DNA reads as TGTGCCAGCAGCTTAGGTGGGACAGGGGCATATTCACCCCTCCACTTT. Amino acids: CASSLGGTGAYSPLHF.